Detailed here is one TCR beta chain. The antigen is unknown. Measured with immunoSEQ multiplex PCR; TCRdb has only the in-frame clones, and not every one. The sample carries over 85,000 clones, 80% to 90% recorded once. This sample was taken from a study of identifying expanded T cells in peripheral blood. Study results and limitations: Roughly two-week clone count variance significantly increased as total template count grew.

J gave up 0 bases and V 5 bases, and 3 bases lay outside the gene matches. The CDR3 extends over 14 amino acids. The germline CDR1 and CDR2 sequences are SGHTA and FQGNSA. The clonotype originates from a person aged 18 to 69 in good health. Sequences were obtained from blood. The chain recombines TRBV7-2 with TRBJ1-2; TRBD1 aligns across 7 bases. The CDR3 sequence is CASSGDRANYGYTF. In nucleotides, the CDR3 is TGTGCCAGCAGCGGAGACAGGGCTAACTATGGCTACACCTTC.